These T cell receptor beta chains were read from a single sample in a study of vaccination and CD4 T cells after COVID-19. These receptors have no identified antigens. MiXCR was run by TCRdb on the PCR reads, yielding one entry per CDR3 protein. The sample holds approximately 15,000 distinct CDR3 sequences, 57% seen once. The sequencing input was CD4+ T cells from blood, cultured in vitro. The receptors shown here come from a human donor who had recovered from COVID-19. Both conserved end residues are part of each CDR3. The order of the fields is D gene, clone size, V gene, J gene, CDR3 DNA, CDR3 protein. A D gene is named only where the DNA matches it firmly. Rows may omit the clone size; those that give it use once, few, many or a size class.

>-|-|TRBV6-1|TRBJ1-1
TGTGCCAGCACCCAAGGAGGGCAGGGAAGGGCTTTCTTT
CASTQGGQGRAFF
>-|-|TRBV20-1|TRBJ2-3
TGCAGTGCTAGTCACATAGCGGCTAGCACAGATACGCAGTATTTT
CSASHIAASTDTQYF
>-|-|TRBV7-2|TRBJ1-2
TGTGCCAGCAGCTTATTGGCAGGGACTAACTATGGCTACACCTTC
CASSLLAGTNYGYTF
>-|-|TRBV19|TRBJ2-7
TGTGCCAGTAGTATAGAGGGTAGCAGGTACGAGCAGTACTTC
CASSIEGSRYEQYF
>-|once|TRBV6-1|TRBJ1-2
TGTGCCAGCACTGTTACTCCGTCGTCCTTCTATGGCTACACCTTC
CASTVTPSSFYGYTF
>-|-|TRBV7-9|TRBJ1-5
TGTGCCAGCAGCTTTCAAGGGTTGAATCAGCCCCAGCATTTT
CASSFQGLNQPQHF
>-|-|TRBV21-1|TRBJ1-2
TGTGCCAGCAGCAAACAGCCCACCAGGGGGCCTTGGTATGGCTACACCTTC
CASSKQPTRGPWYGYTF
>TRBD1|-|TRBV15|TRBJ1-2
TGTGCCACCAGCAGAGTTCGAGGGACAGGGCGGGATTATGGCTACACCTTC
CATSRVRGTGRDYGYTF
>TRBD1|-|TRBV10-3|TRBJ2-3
TGTGCCACCGGACAGGGGCCAGATACGCAGTATTTT
CATGQGPDTQYF
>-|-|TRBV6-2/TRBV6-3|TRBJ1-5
TGTGCCAGCAGTTACGGCCAGGGCGGAGGCAATCAGCCCCAGCATTTT
CASSYGQGGGNQPQHF
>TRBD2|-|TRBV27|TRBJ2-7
TGTGCCAGCAGTTTCGGGACTAGCGGAGTTTACGAGCAGTACTTC
CASSFGTSGVYEQYF
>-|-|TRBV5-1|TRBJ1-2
TGCGCCAGCAGCTTGGACGAGGGGGGGAGCTATGGCTACACCTTC
CASSLDEGGSYGYTF
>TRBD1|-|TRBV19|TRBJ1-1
TGTGCCAGTAGTGCGACAGGGGGAAGGGCTGAAGCTTTCTTT
CASSATGGRAEAFF
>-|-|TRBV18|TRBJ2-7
TGTGCCAGCTCACCAGCCCAAGGGACGGCCTACGAGCAGTACTTC
CASSPAQGTAYEQYF
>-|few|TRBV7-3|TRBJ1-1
TGTGCCAGCAGCCTACATTTGAACACTGAAGCTTTCTTT
CASSLHLNTEAFF
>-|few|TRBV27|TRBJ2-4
TGTGCCAGCAGTTCCGGGACAACTATAGCCAAAAACATTCAGTACTTC
CASSSGTTIAKNIQYF
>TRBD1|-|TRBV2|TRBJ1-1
TGTGCCAGCAGTCTGGGACAGCCAGGGAACACTGAAGCTTTCTTT
CASSLGQPGNTEAFF
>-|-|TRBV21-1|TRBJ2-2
TGTGCCAGCAGCAAAGTACAACCTAGGGTGACGTCCGGGGAGCTGTTTTTT
CASSKVQPRVTSGELFF
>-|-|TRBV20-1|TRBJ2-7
TGCAGTGCTAGGGTGGGCGGGTCAGACGAGCAGTACTTC
CSARVGGSDEQYF
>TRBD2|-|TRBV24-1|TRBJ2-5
TGTGCCACCAGTGACGCGGGAGATTTGGGAGAGACCCAGTACTTC
CATSDAGDLGETQYF
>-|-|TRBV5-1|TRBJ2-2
TGCGCCAGCCGAAAGGACGGCTCGAACACCGGGGAGCTGTTTTTT
CASRKDGSNTGELFF
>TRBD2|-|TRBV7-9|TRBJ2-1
TGTGCCAGCAGACTTCTAGCGGGTGGCAATGAGCAGTTCTTC
CASRLLAGGNEQFF